A selection of T cell receptor beta chains follows, all from one sample in a study of shared clonotypes between healthy human individuals. Measured with immunoSEQ multiplex PCR; TCRdb has only the in-frame clones, and not every one. Altogether about 340,000 clones are present, less than 85% being singletons, with the ten largest covering 10%. Sequenced input: memory CD4+ T cells sorted from blood. These receptors were taken from a man aged 30 to 39 in good health. Each CDR3 is given with its conserved first and last residue. The D gene is left open where the match is weak. Only part of the rows carry a size: once, few, many, or a class if the clone is expanded.

j_call: TRBJ2-3; v_call: TRBV4-1; d_call: TRBD2; clone_size: few; cdr3_aa: CASSQDPHSAGGADTQYF; cdr3_nt: TGCGCCAGCAGCCAAGATCCTCATAGCGCGGGAGGCGCAGATACGCAGTATTTT
j_call: TRBJ2-7; v_call: TRBV29-1; d_call: .; clone_size: .; cdr3_aa: CSIRDGSYEQYF; cdr3_nt: TGCAGCATAAGGGACGGATCCTACGAGCAGTACTTC
j_call: TRBJ2-2; v_call: TRBV11-3; d_call: .; clone_size: .; cdr3_aa: CASSLDHGGSGELFF; cdr3_nt: TGTGCCAGCAGCTTAGATCACGGGGGCAGCGGGGAGCTGTTTTTT
j_call: TRBJ1-4; v_call: TRBV27; d_call: .; clone_size: .; cdr3_aa: CASSLLGTDEKLFF; cdr3_nt: TGTGCCAGCAGTTTGTTAGGGACGGATGAAAAACTGTTTTTT
j_call: TRBJ2-1; v_call: TRBV5-1; d_call: .; clone_size: .; cdr3_aa: CASSLGDPYNEQFF; cdr3_nt: TGCGCCAGCAGCTTGGGGGACCCCTACAATGAGCAGTTCTTC
j_call: TRBJ2-7; v_call: TRBV13; d_call: TRBD2; clone_size: .; cdr3_aa: CASSLRGGRAGYEQYF; cdr3_nt: TGTGCCAGCAGCTTAAGAGGCGGGAGGGCCGGGTACGAGCAGTACTTC
j_call: TRBJ1-3; v_call: TRBV2; d_call: .; clone_size: .; cdr3_aa: CASSAVRVSGNTIYF; cdr3_nt: TGTGCCAGCAGCGCAGTTAGGGTCTCTGGAAACACCATATATTTT
j_call: TRBJ2-1; v_call: TRBV6-1; d_call: .; clone_size: .; cdr3_aa: CASSEGATYNEQFF; cdr3_nt: TGTGCCAGCAGTGAGGGGGCAACTTACAATGAGCAGTTCTTC
j_call: TRBJ2-3; v_call: TRBV2; d_call: TRBD2; clone_size: .; cdr3_aa: CASSESSGSSGTQYF; cdr3_nt: TGTGCCAGCAGTGAGAGTAGCGGGAGCAGCGGTACGCAGTATTTT
j_call: TRBJ1-1; v_call: TRBV5-1; d_call: .; clone_size: .; cdr3_aa: CASRGGPMNTEAFF; cdr3_nt: TGCGCCAGCAGGGGTGGTCCTATGAACACTGAAGCTTTCTTT
j_call: TRBJ2-7; v_call: TRBV30; d_call: TRBD2; clone_size: .; cdr3_aa: CAGLDSGRGPYEQYF; cdr3_nt: TGTGCCGGCTTAGATAGCGGGAGGGGGCCCTACGAGCAGTACTTC
j_call: TRBJ1-4; v_call: TRBV28; d_call: .; clone_size: .; cdr3_aa: CASRGGGPTNEKLFF; cdr3_nt: TGTGCCAGCAGAGGGGGTGGGCCAACTAATGAAAAACTGTTTTTT
j_call: TRBJ1-2; v_call: TRBV28; d_call: .; clone_size: .; cdr3_aa: CASSLGPGVANYGYTF; cdr3_nt: TGTGCCAGCAGTTTAGGCCCAGGTGTGGCGAACTATGGCTACACCTTC
j_call: TRBJ2-7; v_call: TRBV5-1; d_call: TRBD2; clone_size: .; cdr3_aa: CASSFGSGRSNEQYF; cdr3_nt: TGCGCCAGCAGCTTCGGTAGCGGGAGGTCCAACGAGCAGTACTTC
j_call: TRBJ2-2; v_call: TRBV5-1; d_call: .; clone_size: .; cdr3_aa: CASRESTGELFF; cdr3_nt: TGCGCCAGCAGGGAGAGCACCGGGGAGCTGTTTTTT
j_call: TRBJ2-1; v_call: TRBV5-5; d_call: TRBD2; clone_size: .; cdr3_aa: CASSSPGLGHYNEQFF; cdr3_nt: TGTGCCAGCAGCTCCCCGGGACTAGGGCACTACAATGAGCAGTTCTTC
j_call: TRBJ1-1; v_call: TRBV18; d_call: .; clone_size: .; cdr3_aa: CASSRQQDMNTEAFF; cdr3_nt: TGTGCCAGCTCACGTCAACAGGACATGAACACTGAAGCTTTCTTT
j_call: TRBJ2-1; v_call: TRBV6-4; d_call: TRBD2; clone_size: .; cdr3_aa: CASSETLAGVGNEQFF; cdr3_nt: TGTGCCAGCAGTGAGACCCTAGCGGGAGTTGGTAATGAGCAGTTCTTC
j_call: TRBJ1-2; v_call: TRBV25-1; d_call: .; clone_size: once; cdr3_aa: CASSELAGYGYTF; cdr3_nt: TGTGCCAGCAGTGAACTGGCTGGCTATGGCTACACCTTC
j_call: TRBJ2-7; v_call: TRBV6-1; d_call: TRBD1; clone_size: .; cdr3_aa: CASSAQDRGNYEQYF; cdr3_nt: TGTGCCAGCAGTGCCCAGGACAGGGGAAACTACGAGCAGTACTTC
j_call: TRBJ1-5; v_call: TRBV28; d_call: .; clone_size: .; cdr3_aa: CASSLRGTKINQPQHF; cdr3_nt: TGTGCCAGCAGTTTAAGGGGTACCAAAATAAATCAGCCCCAGCATTTT
j_call: TRBJ2-1; v_call: TRBV5-6; d_call: .; clone_size: .; cdr3_aa: CASSLTWGSWNEQFF; cdr3_nt: TGTGCCAGCAGCTTGACGTGGGGGTCTTGGAATGAGCAGTTCTTC
j_call: TRBJ2-7; v_call: TRBV30; d_call: TRBD2; clone_size: .; cdr3_aa: CAWSVPGGVGGEQYF; cdr3_nt: TGTGCCTGGAGTGTACCGGGGGGAGTGGGAGGCGAGCAGTACTTC
j_call: TRBJ1-1; v_call: TRBV10-1; d_call: .; clone_size: .; cdr3_aa: CASSEALPGMNTEAFF; cdr3_nt: TGCGCCAGCAGTGAGGCCTTACCGGGGATGAACACTGAAGCTTTCTTT
j_call: TRBJ1-4; v_call: TRBV2; d_call: .; clone_size: .; cdr3_aa: CASSGILRTNEKLFF; cdr3_nt: TGTGCCAGCAGTGGCATTCTTAGAACTAATGAAAAACTGTTTTTT
j_call: TRBJ1-4; v_call: TRBV28; d_call: TRBD1; clone_size: few; cdr3_aa: CASSLFGTGNAEKLFF; cdr3_nt: TGTGCCAGCAGTTTATTCGGGACAGGGAACGCCGAAAAACTGTTTTTT
j_call: TRBJ2-1; v_call: TRBV18; d_call: TRBD2; clone_size: few; cdr3_aa: CASSPRGVRAYNEQFF; cdr3_nt: TGTGCCAGCTCACCTCGGGGGGTACGGGCCTACAATGAGCAGTTCTTC
j_call: TRBJ2-2; v_call: TRBV9; d_call: TRBD2; clone_size: .; cdr3_aa: CASSVAPGLAVTGELFF; cdr3_nt: TGTGCCAGCAGCGTAGCCCCTGGACTAGCGGTAACCGGGGAGCTGTTTTTT
j_call: TRBJ1-6; v_call: TRBV5-1; d_call: .; clone_size: few; cdr3_aa: CASSYGADKNSPLHF; cdr3_nt: TGCGCCAGCAGCTATGGGGCAGACAAGAATTCACCCCTCCACTTT
j_call: TRBJ2-4; v_call: TRBV21-1; d_call: .; clone_size: .; cdr3_aa: CASSKEQLGENIQYF; cdr3_nt: TGTGCCAGCAGCAAGGAACAGCTGGGCGAAAACATTCAGTACTTC
j_call: TRBJ2-1; v_call: TRBV19; d_call: .; clone_size: .; cdr3_aa: CASSIQRLYNEQFF; cdr3_nt: TGTGCCAGTAGTATCCAGCGGTTATACAATGAGCAGTTCTTC
j_call: TRBJ1-2; v_call: TRBV30; d_call: .; clone_size: .; cdr3_aa: CAWSAHRDGYTF; cdr3_nt: TGTGCCTGGAGTGCACACAGGGATGGCTACACCTTC
j_call: TRBJ2-1; v_call: TRBV11-2; d_call: .; clone_size: once; cdr3_aa: CASSLGSRVNEQFF; cdr3_nt: TGTGCCAGCAGCTTAGGGTCGCGGGTCAATGAGCAGTTCTTC